These 13 T cell receptor beta chains came from one sample sequenced in a study of blood T cell repertoires in COVID-19. Measured with immunoSEQ multiplex PCR; TCRdb has only the in-frame clones, and not every one. This sample has a few hundred thousand clones, with approximately 85% found just once. The sequencing input was PBMCs or T cells enriched from blood (not recorded which). The receptors were gathered from a woman between 50 and 59 years old who had recovered from COVID-19.

The V and J genes are TRBV19 and TRBJ2-1; possibly TRBD2 for D (6 bases). This CDR3 contains 15 residues. CDR1 and CDR2 from the germline V gene are LNHDA and SQIVND (reference sequence). The V end lost 4 bases, the J end lost 8 bases, and 18 bases lay between the germline ends. The CDR3 DNA follows: TGTGCCAGTAGTACCCGGGAGACCGCGTTCGATGAGCAGTTCTTC. Its protein is CASSTRETAFDEQFF.

The V gene is TRBV5-8, the J gene TRBJ2-5; a weak D match, TRBD1 (7 bases). The CDR3 is 17 amino acids. From germline, CDR1 is SGHTS and CDR2 YDEGEE. V was cut by 0 bases and J by 1 base, with 16 bases left in between. CDR3 DNA sequence: TGTGCCAGCAGCTTGGGGACAGGTGTGGGACTCCAAGAGACCCAGTACTTC. Its protein product is CASSLGTGVGLQETQYF.

This sequence joins TRBV10-2 and TRBJ1-3; D might be TRBD1 (6 bases). V shed 5 bases and J shed 0 bases, with 20 bases lying between them. The CDR3 contains 18 residues. Germline V gene sequence: CDR1 WSHSY, CDR2 SAAADI. The CDR3 protein is CASSLSRDTYYSGNTIYF. CDR3 coding DNA: TGCGCCAGCAGTTTAAGCCGGGACACTTACTACTCTGGAAACACCATATATTTT.

J is TRBJ2-1 and V is TRBV7-8; TRBD2 agrees at 9 bases. The germline CDR1 and CDR2 sequences are SGHVS and FQNEAQ. The CDR3 covers 14 residues. The junction had 12 bases not matched to a gene; V was cut back by 10 bases and J by 8 bases. The CDR3, as DNA: TGTGCCACTCAACGGGCGGGAGGGCCAGATGAGCAGTTCTTC. Protein sequence: CATQRAGGPDEQFF.

The chain links TRBV6-4 to TRBJ2-2; weak D call: TRBD2 (5 bases). This CDR3 contains 16 residues. From germline, CDR1 is MRHNA and CDR2 SNTAGT. V was pared by 3 bases and J by 0 bases, with 11 bases between. The CDR3 DNA is TGTGCCAGCAGTGAAGGTGGGAGCACGAACACCGGGGAGCTGTTTTTT. It codes for CASSEGGSTNTGELFF.

This clone was found a few times. The chain employs TRBV7-2 and TRBJ2-7; D unresolved. Germline V gene data show CDR1 as SGHTA and CDR2 as FQGNSA. Trimming left V 0 bases short and J 3 bases short, with 6 bases between. The CDR3 is 13 residues long. CDR3 in DNA: TGTGCCAGCAGCTTAGCGGCGGTCTACGAGCAGTACTTC. Encoded protein: CASSLAAVYEQYF.

V is TRBV11-2 and J is TRBJ2-2; 10 nucleotides align to TRBD2. Germline V CDR1 and CDR2: SGHAT, FQNNGV. This CDR3 spans 16 amino acids. Trimming cost V 2 bases and J 4 bases; bases outside gene matches: 4. CDR3 sequence reads: CASSLLAGEVTGELFF. The CDR3 bases are TGTGCCAGCAGCTTACTAGCGGGAGAGGTCACCGGGGAGCTGTTTTTT. The complete variable domain, with remaining parts taken from reference TRBV11-2 and TRBJ2-2, reads EAGVAQSPRYKIIEKRQSVAFWCNPISGHATLYWYQQILGQGPKLLIQFQNNGVVDDSQLPKDRFSAERLKGVDSTLKIQPAKLEDSAVYLCASSLLAGEVTGELFFGEGSRLTVL.

This clone occurred a few times. The chain uses TRBV5-1 and TRBJ1-5; D gene unclear. Trimming removed 0 bases at V and 4 bases at J, with 5 bases between. This CDR3 is built from 13 residues. Looked up from germline, CDR1 is SGHRS and CDR2 is YFSETQ. This CDR3 reads CASSLEANQPQHF. CDR3 coding DNA: TGCGCCAGCAGCTTGGAAGCAAATCAGCCCCAGCATTTT.

The genes are TRBV2 and TRBJ2-7; a possible D gene is TRBD1 (5 bases). CDR1 and CDR2 from the germline V gene are SNHLY and FYNNEI. This CDR3 contains 12 residues. V was cut by 3 bases and J by 3 bases, with 6 bases left in between. This CDR3 reads CASSEQGYEQYF. The CDR3 region has the DNA TGTGCCAGCAGTGAGCAGGGCTACGAGCAGTACTTC.

V and J are TRBV3-1 (or the pseudogene TRBV3-2) and TRBJ2-1; TRBD2 matches at 8 bases. Germline lookup yields CDR1 LGHDT and CDR2 YNNKEL (reference sequence). The CDR3 has 16 amino acids. After removal of 2 bases from V and 7 bases from J, the junction contained 10 bases not matched to a gene. For the CDR3, the DNA is TGTGCCAGCAGCCAATATACTACCGGGACTAGAAATGAGCAGTTCTTC. Translated: CASSQYTTGTRNEQFF.

The V gene is TRBV4-1, the J gene TRBJ2-1, with 12 bases that match TRBD2. Germline CDR1 is MGHRA and CDR2 is YSYEKL. J gave up 0 bases and V 5 bases, and 2 bases lay outside the gene matches. The CDR3 has 16 amino acids. The CDR3 sequence is CASSTGLAGSYNEQFF. In DNA form, the CDR3 reads TGCGCCAGCAGCACGGGACTAGCGGGCTCCTACAATGAGCAGTTCTTC.

V and J are TRBV13 and TRBJ2-7, with D possibly matching TRBD1 (6 bases). V was cut by 5 bases and J by 6 bases, with 17 bases left in between. Germline V CDR1 and CDR2: PRHDT, FYEKMQ (reference sequence). The CDR3 is 14 residues long. The CDR3 DNA follows: TGTGCCAGCAGCGGGGGCTACCTCCCCAGCGAGCAGTACTTC. Its translation: CASSGGYLPSEQYF.

This clone appeared a few times. The chain recombines TRBV6-5 with TRBJ1-1, with 9 nucleotides matching TRBD1. V gave up 5 bases and J gave up 10 bases; unmatched junction bases: 5. This CDR3 has 12 residues. The germline gives CDR1 MNHEY, CDR2 SVGAGI. The CDR3 nucleotides are TGTGCCAGCAGTAAGACAGGGGGACGAGCTTTCTTT. As protein: CASSKTGGRAFF.